The clone carrying this TCR beta chain was recorded at least ten times. This entry belongs to a study of shared clonotypes between healthy human individuals. J was trimmed by 3 bases and V by 0 bases; bases with no gene match: 11. CDR1 is LGHNA, CDR2 YNFKEQ, per germline. This CDR3 contains 17 residues. Libraries were prepared by immunoSEQ multiplex PCR; TCRdb keeps only in-frame clonotypes and omits some of them. The data hold about 690,000 clones, with around 90% observed a single time. Material: memory CD8+ T cells from PBMCs. Stated subset: CD45RO+ cells pooled with CCR7-negative TemRA cells. This TCR came from a young man in good health. Some clones in this sample may be carry-over from other donors' samples. This rearrangement joins TRBV4-2 to TRBJ2-7; 7 nucleotides match TRBD2. The DNA of the CDR3 is TGTGCCAGCAGCCAAGAAAGGAGGCAGGGAGGGTTCTACGAGCAGTACTTC. It is translated as CASSQERRQGGFYEQYF.